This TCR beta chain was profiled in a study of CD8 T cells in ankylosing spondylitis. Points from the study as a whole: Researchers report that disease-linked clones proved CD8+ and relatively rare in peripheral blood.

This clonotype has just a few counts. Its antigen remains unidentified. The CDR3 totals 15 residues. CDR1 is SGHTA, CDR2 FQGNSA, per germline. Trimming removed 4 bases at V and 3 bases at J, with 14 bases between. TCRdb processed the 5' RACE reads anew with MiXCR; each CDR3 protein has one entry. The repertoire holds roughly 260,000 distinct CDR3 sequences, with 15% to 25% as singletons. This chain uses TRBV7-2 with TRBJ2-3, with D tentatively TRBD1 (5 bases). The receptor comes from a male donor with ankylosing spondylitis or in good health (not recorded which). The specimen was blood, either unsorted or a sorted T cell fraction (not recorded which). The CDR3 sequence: CASSSLDIRTDTQYF. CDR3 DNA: TGTGCCAGCAGCTCCCTGGACATAAGAACAGATACGCAGTATTTT.